The 23 T cell receptor beta chains in this list originate from one sample, sequenced in a study of blood T cell repertoires in COVID-19. TCRdb's copy holds only in-frame clones and misses some; the assay was immunoSEQ multiplex PCR. The sample contains fewer than 200,000 clones, around 87% of which appear only once. Sequenced input: peripheral blood. These receptors all come from a woman in her sixties or seventies with COVID-19, enrolled during active disease.

The rearrangement uses TRBV28 and TRBJ2-5; 9 bases line up with TRBD2. V shed 8 bases and J 1 base; nucleotides not matched to a gene: 2. The CDR3 sequence is 13 residues long. Germline assignment: CDR1 MDHEN and CDR2 SYDVKM. The CDR3 DNA sequence: TGTGCCAGCCATAGCGGGAGCCAAGAGACCCAGTACTTC. Protein sequence: CASHSGSQETQYF.

This clone appeared once. This chain connects TRBV4-2 to TRBJ2-1, with 8 bases lining up with TRBD2. V shed 4 bases, J shed 1 base, and the junction held 6 bases outside the gene matches. CDR1 and CDR2 (germline): LGHNA, YNFKEQ. The CDR3 has 16 amino acids. CDR3 residues: CASSLSAGGSYNEQFF. The CDR3 nucleotides are TGTGCCAGCAGCCTCTCTGCGGGAGGTTCCTACAATGAGCAGTTCTTC.

The chain recombines TRBV11-3 with TRBJ2-5; tentatively, D is TRBD1 (5 bases). V was clipped by 5 bases and J by 7 bases, with 14 bases between them. Germline CDR1 and CDR2: SGHNT and YENEEA. This CDR3 contains 13 residues. CDR3 amino acids: CASSVDSRGTQYF. The CDR3 nucleotides are TGTGCCAGCAGCGTTGACAGCCGAGGGACCCAGTACTTC.

The V gene is TRBV4-2, the J gene TRBJ2-7; D gene unclear. Germline V gene lookup returns CDR1 LGHNA and CDR2 YNFKEQ. Trimming cost V 4 bases and J 7 bases, with 14 bases left between them. The CDR3 runs to 13 residues. The CDR3 loop reads CASSPRQSSEQYF. The DNA for the CDR3 is TGTGCCAGCAGCCCAAGACAATCCTCGGAGCAGTACTTC.

This clone came up a few times. This rearrangement joins TRBV28 to TRBJ2-2, with D tentatively TRBD1 (5 bases). Germline V gene sequence: CDR1 MDHEN, CDR2 SYDVKM. The CDR3 contains 16 residues. V lost 4 bases to trimming and J lost 5 bases, with 17 bases between them. CDR3 nucleotides: TGTGCCAGCAGTTCCACCTCAGGGTATTGGACCGGGGAGCTGTTTTTT. This encodes CASSSTSGYWTGELFF.

The genes are TRBV5-3 and TRBJ2-1, with 8 bases matching TRBD1. TRBV5-3 is marked as an open reading frame, function uncertain. The V gene end was trimmed by 4 bases and the J gene end by 0 bases; junction bases not matched to a gene: 12. The CDR3 has 18 residues. The CDR3 sequence is CARSRDRGSGPSYNEQFF. The DNA of the CDR3 is TGTGCCAGAAGCCGAGACAGGGGTAGCGGACCCTCCTACAATGAGCAGTTCTTC.

J is TRBJ2-3 and V is TRBV11-2; D possibly corresponds to TRBD2 (6 bases). CDR1 is SGHAT, CDR2 FQNNGV, per germline. The CDR3 runs to 15 residues. Trimming removed 2 bases at V and 4 bases at J, with 13 bases between. CDR3: CASSLIEGLADTQYF. In DNA form, the CDR3 reads TGTGCCAGCAGCTTAATAGAGGGACTTGCAGATACGCAGTATTTT.

This clone was counted a single time. J is TRBJ2-1 and V is TRBV7-3; tentative D call: TRBD1 (6 bases). This CDR3 region has 15 residues. CDR1 SGHTA and CDR2 FQGTGA come from the germline V gene. V lost 0 bases and J lost 2, with 8 bases in between. The CDR3 sequence: CASSLTRGTYNEQFF. The CDR3 coding sequence is TGTGCCAGCAGCTTAACGAGGGGGACCTACAATGAGCAGTTCTTC.

The chain recombines TRBV6-5 with TRBJ2-7; D call uncertain. The CDR3 runs to 14 residues. The germline gives CDR1 MNHEY, CDR2 SVGAGI. The V and J ends lost 2 bases and 0 bases respectively, with 8 bases between them. The CDR3 nucleotides read TGTGCCAGCAGTTACGCGGCGAGCTCCTACGAGCAGTACTTC. Its protein is CASSYAASSYEQYF.

A few counts support this clone. V and J are TRBV7-8 and TRBJ2-2, with D possibly matching TRBD2 (5 bases). Germline V gene sequence: CDR1 SGHVS, CDR2 FQNEAQ. V lost 0 bases, J lost 5 bases, and 7 bases lay in between. The CDR3 has 14 amino acids. The CDR3 DNA sequence: TGTGCCAGCAGCTTAGCGACGGGGACCGGGGAGCTGTTTTTT. It translates to CASSLATGTGELFF.

V usage is TRBV28 and J usage is TRBJ2-2, with 8 nucleotides matching TRBD2. Germline CDR1 and CDR2: MDHEN and SYDVKM. There are 14 residues in the CDR3. The V and J ends lost 6 bases and 4 bases, in that order; junction bases with no gene match: 4. Written as DNA, the CDR3 is TGTGCCAGCAGCCGGGGGGGTTCCACCGGGGAGCTGTTTTTT. Encoded protein: CASSRGGSTGELFF. The whole variable domain, remainder taken from reference TRBV28 and TRBJ2-2, is DVKVTQSSRYLVKRTGEKVFLECVQDMDHENMFWYRQDPGLGLRLIYFSYDVKMKEKGDIPEGYSVSREKKERFSLILESASTNQTSMYLCASSRGGSTGELFFGEGSRLTVL.

The chain carries TRBV7-3 and TRBJ2-5; possible D gene TRBD1, 6 bases. This CDR3 has 13 residues. Between the trimmed V and J ends, which lost 5 bases and 3 bases, there was a span of 10 bases. The germline V gene has CDR1 SGHTA and CDR2 FQGTGA. The CDR3 nucleotides are TGTGCCAGCAGCCCTTACAGGGAAGAGACCCAGTACTTC. Protein: CASSPYREETQYF. Together with reference TRBV7-3 and TRBJ2-5, the CDR3 gives the full variable domain: GAGVSQTPSNKVTEKGKYVELRCDPISGHTALYWYRQSLGQGPEFLIYFQGTGAADDSGLPNDRFFAVRPEGSVSTLKIQRTERGDSAVYLCASSPYREETQYFGPGTRLLVL.

The CDR3 protein is CARSASDRGNSPLHF. The CDR3 coding sequence is TGTGCCAGGTCCGCGTCGGACAGGGGTAATTCACCCCTCCACTTT. V and J are TRBV19 and TRBJ1-6; 9 bases agree with TRBD1. Germline assignment: CDR1 LNHDA and CDR2 SQIVND (reference sequence). V trimming: 9 bases; J trimming: 6 bases; junction bases outside the gene matches: 9. The CDR3 extends over 15 amino acids.

The genes are TRBV5-4 and TRBJ1-3; tentative D call: TRBD1 (5 bases). Between the trimmed V and J ends, which lost 0 bases and 0 bases, there was a span of 7 bases. Germline loops: CDR1 SGHNT, CDR2 YYREEE (reference sequence). The CDR3 is 15 residues long. This CDR3 is CASSLDRSSGNTIYF. The CDR3 bases are TGTGCCAGCAGCTTGGACAGGAGCTCTGGAAACACCATATATTTT.

The rearrangement uses TRBV7-9 and TRBJ1-5, with 7 bases aligning to TRBD1. This CDR3 is built from 13 residues. V trimming: 5 bases; J trimming: 6 bases; junction bases outside the gene matches: 4. Germline V CDR1 and CDR2: SEHNR, FQNEAQ (reference sequence). For the CDR3, the DNA is TGTGCCAGCAGCGACAGGGTTGGTCAGCCCCAGCATTTT. It translates to CASSDRVGQPQHF.

This chain joins TRBV27 and TRBJ2-3, with D perhaps TRBD2 (6 bases). Germline V gene lookup returns CDR1 MNHEY and CDR2 SMNVEV (reference sequence). The CDR3 extends over 16 amino acids. The germline V and J ends were trimmed by 3 bases and 7 bases, with 20 bases remaining between them. The CDR3 DNA reads as TGTGCCAGCAGTTTCCGGGGGTTCTCGACTATGAATACGCAGTATTTT. As protein: CASSFRGFSTMNTQYF.

V is TRBV6-5 and J is TRBJ1-2, with D possibly matching TRBD1 (6 bases). Trimming removed 9 bases from V and 7 bases from J, with 15 bases in between. Germline V gene data show CDR1 as MNHEY and CDR2 as SVGAGI. The CDR3 sequence is 12 residues long. Here the CDR3 DNA reads TGTGCCAGTGGCGGGGGCAAGGGTGGCTACACCTTC. This sequence encodes CASGGGKGGYTF.

The rearrangement joins TRBV7-6 to TRBJ2-3; a possible D gene is TRBD1 (6 bases). From germline, CDR1 is SGHVS and CDR2 FNYEAQ. The CDR3 totals 15 residues. The V gene lost 5 bases and the J gene lost 2 bases, with 14 bases spanning the gap. The CDR3 DNA sequence: TGTGCCAGCAGCCCGCTCGGACAGCCCACAGATACGCAGTATTTT. Translating gives CASSPLGQPTDTQYF.

The V gene is TRBV28, the J gene TRBJ1-2; 8 nucleotides agree with TRBD1. Germline V CDR1 and CDR2: MDHEN, SYDVKM. With V trimmed by 2 bases and J by 9 bases, 11 bases remained unmatched. The CDR3 contains 15 residues. The CDR3 DNA reads as TGTGCCAGCAGTTTACAGGGGGCGCTGTATCCGAGCTACACCTTC. This sequence encodes CASSLQGALYPSYTF.

The CDR3 DNA follows: TGTGCCAGCAGCTTAGATTCCAGGGGCGACAATGAGCAGTTCTTC. Translated, it gives CASSLDSRGDNEQFF. The chain uses TRBV11-1 and TRBJ2-1; TRBD1 is a possible D gene (6 bases). This CDR3 is built from 15 residues. CDR1 is SGHAT, CDR2 FQDESV, per germline (reference sequence). V was cut by 1 base and J by 5 bases, with 12 bases left in between.

This clone occurred a few times. CDR3 loop: CAWSDRTGNTIYF. Here the CDR3 DNA reads TGTGCCTGGAGTGACCGGACAGGGAACACCATATATTTT. The chain links TRBV30 to TRBJ1-3; 8 positions agree with TRBD1. The CDR3 sequence is 13 residues long. The germline V gene encodes CDR1 GTSNPN and CDR2 SVGIG (reference sequence). V lost 1 base to trimming and J lost 7 bases; unmatched junction nucleotides: 3.

The chain couples TRBV2 to TRBJ2-7, with 10 bases fitting TRBD1. The CDR3 contains 14 residues. J gave up 7 bases and V 5 bases, and 8 bases lay outside the gene matches. Looked up from germline, CDR1 is SNHLY and CDR2 is FYNNEI. DNA of the CDR3: TGTGCCAGCAGTTACGACAGGGGGCTGGGAGAGCAGTACTTC. It encodes CASSYDRGLGEQYF.

V is TRBV3-1 (or the pseudogene TRBV3-2) and J is TRBJ1-3; D is perhaps TRBD1 (5 bases). Germline-derived CDR1 and CDR2 are LGHDT and YNNKEL (reference sequence). The CDR3 totals 15 residues. Trimming stripped 1 base from V and 4 bases from J, with 11 bases between. CDR3 in DNA: TGTGCCAGCAGCCAAGGTCAGGGTATGGGAAACACCATATATTTT. Protein sequence: CASSQGQGMGNTIYF.